A single sample gave rise to the 25 T cell receptor beta chains below, sequenced in a study of sequential checkpoint blockade in melanoma. Treatment indicated: randomized to nivolumab then ipilimumab (arm A) or the reverse (arm B). Sequencing was performed with immunoSEQ multiplex PCR; in TCRdb, only in-frame clones are kept and a portion is missing. The sample has roughly 30,000 clones; about 83% are singletons. The sequencing here drew on CD8+ T cells sorted from blood (inferred from file names), taken from a patient given nivolumab and ipilimumab in sequence. Every receptor here comes from a human donor with melanoma.

The rearrangement links TRBV27 to TRBJ1-2, with D unclear. The CDR3 sequence is 13 residues long. The germline CDR1 and CDR2 sequences are MNHEY and SMNVEV (reference sequence). The V gene lost 3 bases and the J gene lost 2 bases, with 7 bases spanning the gap. For the CDR3, the DNA is TGTGCCAGCAGTTTCGGCAGGAACTATGGCTACACCTTC. Its translation: CASSFGRNYGYTF.

The chain carries TRBV27 and TRBJ2-7; no firm D call. This CDR3 comprises 13 residues. Germline CDR1 MNHEY, CDR2 SMNVEV (reference sequence). V lost 4 bases, J lost 4 bases, and 11 bases lay in between. The CDR3 region has the DNA TGTGCCAGCAGTTCTTCTTCCGGGTACGAGCAGTACTTC. Translated: CASSSSSGYEQYF.

This chain joins TRBV25-1 and TRBJ2-7, with D possibly being TRBD2 (5 bases). Germline values: CDR1 MGHDK, CDR2 SYGVNS. This CDR3 comprises 11 residues. Trimming shortened V by 4 bases and J by 5 bases, and 6 bases separated the two germline ends. The CDR3 region is CASSVGDEQYF. The CDR3 DNA sequence: TGTGCCAGCAGTGTCGGGGACGAGCAGTACTTC.

The gene calls are TRBV6-5 and TRBJ1-2; tentative D call: TRBD1 (5 bases). The V gene lost 1 base and the J gene lost 4 bases, with 7 bases spanning the gap. The CDR3 length is 13 residues. The germline V gene has CDR1 MNHEY and CDR2 SVGAGI. The CDR3: CASSYWGGYGYTF. CDR3 coding DNA: TGTGCCAGCAGTTACTGGGGGGGCTATGGCTACACCTTC.

The chain recombines TRBV29-1 with TRBJ2-7; 7 nucleotides agree with TRBD1. This CDR3 has 12 amino acids. Losses at the gene ends were 7 bases for V and 3 bases for J; bases not matched to a gene: 6. In germline, CDR1 is SQVTM, CDR2 ANQGSEA. This CDR3 is CSGKTGSYEQYF. Written as DNA, the CDR3 is TGCAGCGGCAAGACAGGGAGCTACGAGCAGTACTTC.

CDR3 in amino acids: CASSPSGGTDTQYF. The CDR3 coding sequence is TGTGCCAGCAGCCCTAGCGGGGGCACAGATACGCAGTATTTT. The V gene is TRBV7-6, the J gene TRBJ2-3, with 9 bases lining up with TRBD2. Trimming removed 5 bases from V and 1 base from J; junction bases left unmatched: 1. In germline, CDR1 is SGHVS, CDR2 FNYEAQ. This CDR3 region has 14 residues.

The chain has TRBV7-9 and TRBJ1-2; 7 bases agree with TRBD1. V trimming: 4 bases; J trimming: 2 bases; junction bases outside the gene matches: 13. The V gene's germline CDR1 is SEHNR and CDR2 FQNEAQ (reference sequence). The CDR3 covers 17 residues. CDR3 in DNA: TGTGCCAGCAGCTCACCTTTAGGGACAGACCAAAACTATGGCTACACCTTC. Amino acid sequence: CASSSPLGTDQNYGYTF.

Comments on this clone: The same CDR3 also results from other DNA sequences found in this sample. The chain links TRBV27 to TRBJ2-7, with 9 bases identical to TRBD1. There are 13 residues in the CDR3. Trimming removed 5 bases from V and 3 bases from J; junction bases left unmatched: 2. The V gene's germline CDR1 is MNHEY and CDR2 SMNVEV (reference sequence). The CDR3 nucleotides are TGTGCCAGCAGTCTGACAGGGGGCTACGAGCAGTACTTC. Protein: CASSLTGGYEQYF.

This clone was counted once. The chain recombines TRBV6-6 with TRBJ2-5; 9 bases are shared with TRBD1. The CDR3 contains 13 residues. Trimming removed 10 bases from V and 4 bases from J; junction bases left unmatched: 7. Germline V gene sequence: CDR1 MNHNY, CDR2 SVGAGI (reference sequence). The CDR3 DNA follows: TGTGCCACCTATTACAGGGGGCTAGAGACCCAGTACTTC. The encoded protein is CATYYRGLETQYF.

The CDR3 bases are TGTGCCAGCAGGCCGACAGCCCTCACTGAAGCTTTCTTT. It yields the protein CASRPTALTEAFF. V and J are TRBV28 and TRBJ1-1; weak D call: TRBD1 (5 bases). The V gene's germline CDR1 is MDHEN and CDR2 SYDVKM. V gave up 6 bases and J gave up 4 bases, with 12 bases separating them. The CDR3 loop spans 13 amino acids.

The chain uses TRBV20-1 and TRBJ2-7; weak D call: TRBD1 (6 bases). Germline CDR1 reads DFQATT; CDR2 reads SNEGSKA (reference sequence). The CDR3 extends over 11 amino acids. Trimming cost V 3 bases and J 11 bases, with 14 bases left between them. This CDR3 reads CSAREQDRKYF. The CDR3 bases are TGCAGTGCTAGGGAGCAGGACAGAAAGTACTTC.

V is TRBV19 and J is TRBJ1-1, with TRBD1 as a possible D gene (5 bases). Germline CDR1 reads LNHDA; CDR2 reads SQIVND (reference sequence). This CDR3 contains 12 residues. CDR3 loop: CAAGEMNTEAFF. DNA of the CDR3: TGTGCTGCGGGGGAGATGAACACTGAAGCTTTCTTT.

J is TRBJ2-1 and V is TRBV2, with D possibly matching TRBD2 (7 bases). Germline V gene data show CDR1 as SNHLY and CDR2 as FYNNEI. The CDR3 is 15 residues long. Trimming cost V 1 base and J 4 bases, with 11 bases left between them. DNA for the CDR3: TGTGCCAGCAGTGAAGAGGGGGGGGGTTACAATGAGCAGTTCTTC. Protein product: CASSEEGGGYNEQFF. Drawing the rest from reference TRBV2 and TRBJ2-1, the complete variable domain is EPEVTQTPSHQVTQMGQEVILRCVPISNHLYFYWYRQILGQKVEFLVSFYNNEISEKSEIFDDQFSVERPDGSNFTLKIRSTKLEDSAMYFCASSEEGGGYNEQFFGPGTRLTVL.

This chain joins TRBV30 and TRBJ1-1, with a tentative D call TRBD1 (5 bases). Per the germline V gene, CDR1 is GTSNPN and CDR2 is SVGIG (reference sequence). Trimming cost V 0 bases and J 5 bases, with 10 bases left between them. The CDR3 loop spans 13 amino acids. The CDR3 is CAWSVGLLTEAFF. The CDR3 nucleotides are TGTGCCTGGAGTGTGGGACTCCTGACTGAAGCTTTCTTT.

The CDR3 loop is CASRAGLSYEQYF. The CDR3 bases are TGTGCCAGCAGGGCGGGACTCTCCTACGAGCAGTACTTC. The V gene is TRBV13, the J gene TRBJ2-7; possibly TRBD2 for D (6 bases). The CDR3 sequence is 13 residues long. Germline V lookup: CDR1 PRHDT, CDR2 FYEKMQ (reference sequence). V was cut by 6 bases and J by 0 bases, with 9 bases left in between.

Only one count was recorded for this clone. The chain combines TRBV4-1 with TRBJ2-1, with 7 bases matching TRBD1. CDR3 size: 16 residues. Per germline, CDR1 MGHRA and CDR2 YSYEKL. J gave up 5 bases and V 4 bases, and 11 bases lay outside the gene matches. The CDR3, as DNA: TGCGCCAGCAGCCCCGTAGGTACAGGGGTTGACAATGAGCAGTTCTTC. This codes for CASSPVGTGVDNEQFF.

This clone was seen a single time. The chain carries TRBV9 and TRBJ2-2; 13 bases agree with TRBD2. Trimming removed 4 bases from V and 6 bases from J; junction bases left unmatched: 24. This CDR3 region has 22 residues. Germline CDR1 SGDLS, CDR2 YYNGEE. The DNA of the CDR3 is TGTGCCAGCAGCCCCCGGAACCAACTAGCGGGAGGGCCTTTATTTATGGCCGGGGAGCTGTTTTTT. Translation gives CASSPRNQLAGGPLFMAGELFF.

Notes on this clone: The missing conserved phenylalanine or tryptophan at the end of this CDR3 makes a read error likely. No DNA is shown, since the ends of the CDR3 on it are uncertain; the CDR3 is the one TCRdb lists. The chain links TRBV5-8 to TRBJ2-4; the tabulated D call, TRBD1, remains unverified against the DNA. Germline V gene lookup returns CDR1 SGHTS and CDR2 YDEGEE. The CDR3 adds up to 15 amino acids, both ends counted. CDR3 sequence: CASSLGSGTDLEEDL.

The CDR3 coding sequence is TGTGCCAGCAGCCAAGATAACAGGGGGGCGTTGAGTGATGGCTACACCTTC. Its protein product is CASSQDNRGALSDGYTF. The rearrangement joins TRBV14 to TRBJ1-2, with TRBD1 identical over 8 bases. The CDR3 runs 17 residues. Germline CDR1 is SGHDN and CDR2 is FVKESK. V lost 0 bases to trimming and J lost 6 bases; unmatched junction nucleotides: 12.

Concerning this clone: The junction does not match germline at one end; this may be a read error. This sample includes further DNA sequences coding for the same CDR3. V and J are TRBV29-1 and TRBJ2-7, with D perhaps matching TRBD1 (7 bases). Germline-derived CDR1 and CDR2 are SQVTM and ANQGSEA. This CDR3 contains 12 residues. CDR3 sequence reads: CSGTDREWEQYF. CDR3 coding DNA: TGTAGCGGAACTGACAGGGAATGGGAGCAGTACTTC.

Note on this clone: A junction boundary mismatches the germline segment, possibly from a read error. The chain employs TRBV13 and TRBJ1-2, with D unresolved. This CDR3 spans 13 amino acids. Germline CDR1 is PRHDT and CDR2 is FYEKMQ (reference sequence). This chain's CDR3 is CASSFIHDTLIPF. Written as DNA, the CDR3 is TGTGCCAGCAGCTTTATCCACGACACCCTCATCCCCTTC.

This chain links TRBV9 with TRBJ2-7, with no clear D. Per germline, CDR1 SGDLS and CDR2 YYNGEE. The germline V and J ends were trimmed by 0 bases and 2 bases, with 12 bases remaining between them. This CDR3 spans 15 amino acids. The CDR3 sequence: CASSVGSSPPYEQYF. The DNA of the CDR3 is TGTGCCAGCAGCGTAGGTAGCTCTCCCCCCTACGAGCAGTACTTC.

The chain joins TRBV27 to TRBJ1-3; D is possibly TRBD1 (5 bases). V was cut by 4 bases and J by 7 bases, with 17 bases left in between. The germline gives CDR1 MNHEY, CDR2 SMNVEV (reference sequence). The CDR3 covers 15 residues. CDR3 loop: CASSSIQGGGNTIYF. As DNA, the CDR3 is TGTGCCAGCAGTTCCATTCAGGGCGGCGGTAACACCATATATTTT.

CDR3 sequence (DNA): TGTGCCAGCAGAAACCAGGGTTATACTGAAGCTTTCTTT. Translation gives CASRNQGYTEAFF. The gene calls are TRBV13 and TRBJ1-1; D perhaps matches TRBD1 (5 bases). V was pared by 6 bases and J by 5 bases, with 13 bases between. This CDR3 comprises 13 residues. CDR1 PRHDT and CDR2 FYEKMQ come from the germline V gene (reference sequence).

The chain links TRBV9 to TRBJ2-1; 8 bases map to TRBD2. The trim removed 4 bases at V and 5 bases at J, leaving 8 bases unmatched. This CDR3 is 15 amino acids long. Germline V gene sequence: CDR1 SGDLS, CDR2 YYNGEE. The CDR3 DNA reads TGTGCCAGCAGCCCTGGACTAGCAGCTAACAATGAGCAGTTCTTC. Translation gives CASSPGLAANNEQFF. Full variable domain (missing parts from reference TRBV9 and TRBJ2-1): DSGVTQTPKHLITATGQRVTLRCSPRSGDLSVYWYQQSLDQGLQFLIQYYNGEERAKGNILERFSAQQFPDLHSELNLSSLELGDSALYFCASSPGLAANNEQFFGPGTRLTVL.